A single sample gave rise to the 2 T cell receptor beta chains below, sequenced in a study of blood T cell repertoires in COVID-19. The repertoire was sequenced with immunoSEQ multiplex PCR; TCRdb's copy has only in-frame clones and lacks some. The sample has roughly 200,000 clones; about 78% are singletons. The material sequenced was peripheral blood. The receptors shown here come from a woman aged 70-85 years with acute or convalescent COVID-19.

This clone showed up just a few times. The chain recombines TRBV5-1 with TRBJ1-4, with TRBD1 matching over 7 bases. The trim removed 3 bases at V and 6 bases at J, leaving 8 bases unmatched. The V gene's germline CDR1 is SGHRS and CDR2 YFSETQ. The CDR3 sequence is 15 residues long. The CDR3, as DNA: TGCGCCAGCAGCTCGACAGGGAACGGCGATGAAAAACTGTTTTTT. Translated: CASSSTGNGDEKLFF.

V usage is TRBV19 and J usage is TRBJ1-4; a weak D match, TRBD1 (6 bases). The germline V and J ends were trimmed by 5 bases and 8 bases, with 21 bases remaining between them. CDR3 size: 16 residues. The germline CDR1 and CDR2 sequences are LNHDA and SQIVND (reference sequence). CDR3 amino acids: CASSPRGRGPGEKLFF. The DNA for the CDR3 is TGTGCCAGTAGTCCGAGGGGCAGGGGCCCTGGAGAAAAACTGTTTTTT.